This T cell receptor (beta chain) was found in a study of CD8+ T cells in alopecia areata. Study results and limitations: There were many expanded lesional clones persisting in scalp and blood during tofacitinib. Expanded CD8+ clones among the top 100, as well as scalp clonality, were significantly decreased by tofacitinib.

Comments on this clone: The antigen is undetermined.

Following RNA extraction, reverse transcription yielded cDNA that acted as the sequencing template. The assay was immunoSEQ multiplex PCR, and TCRdb's table has in-frame clones only and misses some. The table records some 170,000 clones, 50% to 75% of them present only once. Treatment described: oral pan-JAK inhibitor, 5-10 mg twice daily. Researchers took lesional scalp punch biopsies and peripheral blood from people who were alopecia areata patients. The researchers isolated CD4+ and CD8+ T cells from PBMCs by sorting. This CDR3 contains 15 residues. The V gene lost 4 bases and the J gene lost 2 bases, with 16 bases spanning the gap. Germline CDR1 reads SGDLS; CDR2 reads YYNGEE.

The chain carries TRBV9 and TRBJ2-7; a weak D match, TRBD2 (5 bases). The input for sequencing was CD4+ T cells sorted from blood, taken at week 56, from a patient treated with tofacitinib. This sequence originates from a human donor with alopecia areata. The CDR3 loop reads CASSLEPAATYEQYF. As DNA, the CDR3 is TGTGCCAGCAGCCTCGAGCCAGCGGCGACCTACGAGCAGTACTTC.